In its sample, the clone carrying this TCR beta chain was seen a few times. This entry belongs to a study of T cell changes during pregnancy in multiple sclerosis. TCRdb's table, derived via immunoSEQ multiplex PCR, lists solely in-frame clones and lacks some. The table has about 57,000 clones, just over 90% seen once. Germline CDR1 and CDR2: SGHNT and YYREEE (reference sequence). This CDR3 spans 13 amino acids. Trimming took 4 bases from V and 4 from J, leaving 11 bases between them. The sequence was obtained from a female donor in good health, enrolled as a control in a pregnancy study. The sample consisted of peripheral blood, taken in the first trimester of pregnancy. V is TRBV5-4 and J is TRBJ2-5; possibly TRBD1 for D (5 bases). In DNA, the CDR3 is TGTGCCAGCAGCACCGGACACGGAGAGACCCAGTACTTC. Translated, it gives CASSTGHGETQYF.